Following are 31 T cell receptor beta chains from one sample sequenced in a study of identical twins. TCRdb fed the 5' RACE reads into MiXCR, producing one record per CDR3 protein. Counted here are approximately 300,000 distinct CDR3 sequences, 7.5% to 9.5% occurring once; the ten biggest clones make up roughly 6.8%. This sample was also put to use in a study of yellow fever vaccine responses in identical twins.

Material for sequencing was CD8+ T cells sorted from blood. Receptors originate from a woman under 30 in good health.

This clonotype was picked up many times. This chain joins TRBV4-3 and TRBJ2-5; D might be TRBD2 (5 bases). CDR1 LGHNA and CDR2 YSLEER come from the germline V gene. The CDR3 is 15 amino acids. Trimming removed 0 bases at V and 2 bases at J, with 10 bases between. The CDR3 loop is CASSQDGNPQETQYF. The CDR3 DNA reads TGCGCCAGCAGCCAAGACGGGAACCCTCAAGAGACCCAGTACTTC.

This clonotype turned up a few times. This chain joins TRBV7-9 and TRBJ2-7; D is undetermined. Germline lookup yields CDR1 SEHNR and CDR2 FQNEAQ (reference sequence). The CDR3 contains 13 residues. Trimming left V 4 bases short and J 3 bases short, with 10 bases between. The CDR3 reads CASSSPYLYEQYF. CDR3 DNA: TGTGCCAGCAGCTCACCCTACCTCTACGAGCAGTACTTC.

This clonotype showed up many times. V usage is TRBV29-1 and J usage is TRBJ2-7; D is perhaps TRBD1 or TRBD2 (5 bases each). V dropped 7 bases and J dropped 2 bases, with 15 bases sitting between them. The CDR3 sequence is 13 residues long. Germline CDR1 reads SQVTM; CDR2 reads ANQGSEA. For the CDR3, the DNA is TGCAGCGCATGGGACCAAAAGCCCTACGAGCAGTACTTC. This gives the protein CSAWDQKPYEQYF.

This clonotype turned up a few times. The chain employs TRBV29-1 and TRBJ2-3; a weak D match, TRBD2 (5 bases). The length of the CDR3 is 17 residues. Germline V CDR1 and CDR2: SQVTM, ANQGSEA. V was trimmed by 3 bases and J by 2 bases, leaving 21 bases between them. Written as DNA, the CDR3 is TGCAGCGTTGACCCCACGGGAAAGCGCCTTCACACAGATACGCAGTATTTT. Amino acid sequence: CSVDPTGKRLHTDTQYF.

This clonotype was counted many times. Written as DNA, the CDR3 is TGCGCCAGCAGCCAAGATCGAGGTAGCGGTGCCTACAATGAGCAGTTCTTC. Translation: CASSQDRGSGAYNEQFF. This rearrangement joins TRBV4-3 to TRBJ2-1, with a weak D call TRBD2 (6 bases). V was pared by 0 bases and J by 2 bases, with 14 bases between. The CDR3 contains 17 residues. Germline loops: CDR1 LGHNA, CDR2 YSLEER.

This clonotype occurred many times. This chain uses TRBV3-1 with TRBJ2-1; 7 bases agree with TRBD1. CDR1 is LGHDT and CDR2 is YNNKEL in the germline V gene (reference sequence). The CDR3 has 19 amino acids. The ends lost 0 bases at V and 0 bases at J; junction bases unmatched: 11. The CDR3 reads CASSQEGGYRTTSYNEQFF. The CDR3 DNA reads TGTGCCAGCAGCCAAGAAGGGGGCTACCGAACCACCTCCTACAATGAGCAGTTCTTC.

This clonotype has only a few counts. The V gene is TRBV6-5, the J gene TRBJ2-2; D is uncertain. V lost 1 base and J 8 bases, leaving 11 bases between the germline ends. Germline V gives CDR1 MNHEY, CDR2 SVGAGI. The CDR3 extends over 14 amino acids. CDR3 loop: CASSYYSLGGELFF. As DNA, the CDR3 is TGTGCCAGCAGTTACTATTCGCTAGGGGGGGAGCTGTTTTTT.

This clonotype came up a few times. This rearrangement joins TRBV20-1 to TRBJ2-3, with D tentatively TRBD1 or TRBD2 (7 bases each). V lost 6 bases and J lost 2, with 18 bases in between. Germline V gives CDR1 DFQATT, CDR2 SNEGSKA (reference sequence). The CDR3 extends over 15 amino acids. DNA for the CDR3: TGCAGTGCGCGCAGGGGGGGGGCTATCACAGATACGCAGTATTTT. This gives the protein CSARRGGAITDTQYF.

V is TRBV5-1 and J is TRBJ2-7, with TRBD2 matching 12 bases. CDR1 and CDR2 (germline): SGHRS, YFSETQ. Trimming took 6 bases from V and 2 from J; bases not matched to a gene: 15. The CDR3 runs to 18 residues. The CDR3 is CASTAGTALAGGAYEQYF. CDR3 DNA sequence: TGCGCCAGCACCGCCGGGACAGCACTAGCGGGAGGTGCCTACGAGCAGTACTTC.

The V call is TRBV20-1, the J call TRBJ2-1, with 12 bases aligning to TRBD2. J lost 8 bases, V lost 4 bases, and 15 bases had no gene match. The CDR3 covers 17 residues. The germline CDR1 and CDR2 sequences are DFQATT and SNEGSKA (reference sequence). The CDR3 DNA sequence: TGCAGTGCTATGAGTCTAGCGGGGGGGGTGGGAGCCGATGAGCAGTTCTTC. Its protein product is CSAMSLAGGVGADEQFF.

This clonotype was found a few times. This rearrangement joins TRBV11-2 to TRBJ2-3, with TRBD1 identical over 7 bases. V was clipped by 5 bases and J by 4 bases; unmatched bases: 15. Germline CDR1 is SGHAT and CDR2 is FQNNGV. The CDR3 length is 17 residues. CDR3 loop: CASSNSAQGLRADTQYF. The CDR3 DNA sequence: TGTGCCAGCAGCAATTCCGCACAGGGGTTACGTGCAGATACGCAGTATTTT.

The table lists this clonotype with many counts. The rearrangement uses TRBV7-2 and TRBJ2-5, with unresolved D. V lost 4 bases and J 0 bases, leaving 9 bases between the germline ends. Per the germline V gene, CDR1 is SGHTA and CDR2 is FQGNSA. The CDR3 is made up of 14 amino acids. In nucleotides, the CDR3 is TGTGCCAGCAGCTCAACAGCGTACCAAGAGACCCAGTACTTC. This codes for CASSSTAYQETQYF.

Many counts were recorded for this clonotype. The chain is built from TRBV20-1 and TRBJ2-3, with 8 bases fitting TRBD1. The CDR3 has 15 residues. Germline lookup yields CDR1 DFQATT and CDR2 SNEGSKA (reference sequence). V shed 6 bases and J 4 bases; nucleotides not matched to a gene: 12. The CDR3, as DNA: TGCAGTGCCTCTTCCGGGGCAGGGGGCCCAGATACGCAGTATTTT. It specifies CSASSGAGGPDTQYF.

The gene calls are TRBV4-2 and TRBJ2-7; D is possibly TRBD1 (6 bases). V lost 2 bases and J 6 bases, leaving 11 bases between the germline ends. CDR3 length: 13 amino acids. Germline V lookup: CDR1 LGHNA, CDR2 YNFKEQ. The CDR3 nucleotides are TGTGCCAGCAGCCAACAACAGGGCGGCGAGCAGTACTTC. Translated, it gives CASSQQQGGEQYF.

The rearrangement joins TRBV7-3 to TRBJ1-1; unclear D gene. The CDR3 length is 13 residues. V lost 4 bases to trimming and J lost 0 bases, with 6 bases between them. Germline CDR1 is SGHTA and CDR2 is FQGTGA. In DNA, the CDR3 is TGTGCCAGCAGCTCAGCGCTGAACACTGAAGCTTTCTTT. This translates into CASSSALNTEAFF.

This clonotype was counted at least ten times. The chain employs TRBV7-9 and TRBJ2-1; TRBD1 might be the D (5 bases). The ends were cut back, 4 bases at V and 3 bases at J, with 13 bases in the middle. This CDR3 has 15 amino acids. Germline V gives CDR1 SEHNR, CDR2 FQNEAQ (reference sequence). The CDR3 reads CASSYPQDNYNEQFF. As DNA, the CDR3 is TGTGCCAGCAGCTACCCGCAGGACAACTACAATGAGCAGTTCTTC.

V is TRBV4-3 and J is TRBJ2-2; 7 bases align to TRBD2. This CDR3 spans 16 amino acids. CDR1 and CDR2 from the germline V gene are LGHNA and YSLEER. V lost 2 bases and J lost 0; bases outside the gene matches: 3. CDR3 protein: CASSQWAGANTGELFF. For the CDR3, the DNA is TGCGCCAGCAGCCAATGGGCGGGAGCGAACACCGGGGAGCTGTTTTTT.

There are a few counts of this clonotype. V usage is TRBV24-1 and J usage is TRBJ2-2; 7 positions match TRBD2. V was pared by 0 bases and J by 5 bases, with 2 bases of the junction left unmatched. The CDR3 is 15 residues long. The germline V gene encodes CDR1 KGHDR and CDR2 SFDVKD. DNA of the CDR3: TGTGCCACCAGTGATTTGCTGGGAGGGACCGGGGAGCTGTTTTTT. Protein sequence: CATSDLLGGTGELFF.

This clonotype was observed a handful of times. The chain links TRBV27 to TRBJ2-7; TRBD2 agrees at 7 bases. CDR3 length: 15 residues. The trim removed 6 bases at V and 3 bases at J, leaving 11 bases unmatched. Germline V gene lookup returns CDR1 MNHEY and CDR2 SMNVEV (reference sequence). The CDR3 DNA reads TGTGCCAGCAGAAGGAGGTTAGGGACTAACTACGAGCAGTACTTC. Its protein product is CASRRRLGTNYEQYF.

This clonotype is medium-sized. The CDR3 reads CASRGLAGGPDEQFF. Here the CDR3 DNA reads TGTGCCAGCAGGGGACTAGCGGGGGGGCCCGATGAGCAGTTCTTC. The V gene is TRBV6-4, the J gene TRBJ2-1; 16 bases are a match to TRBD2. V lost 6 bases and J lost 8; bases outside the gene matches: 4. Germline CDR1 is MRHNA and CDR2 is SNTAGT. The CDR3 runs to 15 residues.

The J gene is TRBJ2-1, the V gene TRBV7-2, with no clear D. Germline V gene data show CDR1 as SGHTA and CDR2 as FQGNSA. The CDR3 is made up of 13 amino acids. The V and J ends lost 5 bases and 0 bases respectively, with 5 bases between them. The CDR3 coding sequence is TGTGCCAGCAGCGATAGCTCCTACAATGAGCAGTTCTTC. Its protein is CASSDSSYNEQFF.

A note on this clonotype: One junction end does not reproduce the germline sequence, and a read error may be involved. DNA for the CDR3: TGTGGCAGCAGCTTATTTGAACCGAAGGGAGAGACCCAGTACTTC. This codes for CGSSLFEPKGETQYF. The V call is TRBV7-8, the J call TRBJ2-5; the D is unclear. This CDR3 is 15 amino acids long. Germline V gives CDR1 SGHVS, CDR2 FQNEAQ. The entire variable domain, with the rest obtained from reference TRBV7-8 and TRBJ2-5, is as follows: GAGVSQSPRYKVAKRGQDVALRCDPISGHVSLFWYQQALGQGPEFLTYFQNEAQLDKSGLPSDRFFAERPEGSVSTLKIQRTQQEDSAVYLCGSSLFEPKGETQYFGPGTRLLVL.

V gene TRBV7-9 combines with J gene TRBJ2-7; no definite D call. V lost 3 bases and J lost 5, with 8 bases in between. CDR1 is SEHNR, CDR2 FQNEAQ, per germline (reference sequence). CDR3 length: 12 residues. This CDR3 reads CASSFPSDEQYF. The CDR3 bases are TGTGCCAGCAGCTTCCCATCCGACGAGCAGTACTTC.

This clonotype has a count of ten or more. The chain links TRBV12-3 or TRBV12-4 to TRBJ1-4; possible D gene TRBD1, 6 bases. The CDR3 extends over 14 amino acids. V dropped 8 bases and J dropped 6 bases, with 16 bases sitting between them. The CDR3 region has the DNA TGTGCCAGCGGGACCAGGGGACTTGATGAAAAACTGTTTTTT. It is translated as CASGTRGLDEKLFF.

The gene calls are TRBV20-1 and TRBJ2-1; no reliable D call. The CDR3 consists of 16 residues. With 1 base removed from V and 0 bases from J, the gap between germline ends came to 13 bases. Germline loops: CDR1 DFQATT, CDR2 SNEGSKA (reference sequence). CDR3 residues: CSARVLAGSSYNEQFF. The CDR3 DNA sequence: TGCAGTGCTAGAGTCTTGGCAGGCAGCTCCTACAATGAGCAGTTCTTC.

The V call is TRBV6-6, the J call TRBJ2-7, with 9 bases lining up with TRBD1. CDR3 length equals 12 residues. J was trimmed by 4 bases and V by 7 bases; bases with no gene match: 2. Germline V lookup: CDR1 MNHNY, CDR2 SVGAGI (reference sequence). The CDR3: CASIGQGYEQYF. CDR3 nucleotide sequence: TGTGCCAGCATCGGACAGGGGTACGAGCAGTACTTC.

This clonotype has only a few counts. Written as DNA, the CDR3 is TGTGCCAGCAGTCCTTCGGGGAGGACCCTCTCTGGAAACACCATATATTTT. It codes for CASSPSGRTLSGNTIYF. This chain connects TRBV6-2 or TRBV6-3 to TRBJ1-3; D is undetermined. The CDR3 contains 17 residues. CDR1 and CDR2 from the germline V gene are MNHEY and SVGEGT. Trimming removed 5 bases at V and 0 bases at J, with 17 bases between.

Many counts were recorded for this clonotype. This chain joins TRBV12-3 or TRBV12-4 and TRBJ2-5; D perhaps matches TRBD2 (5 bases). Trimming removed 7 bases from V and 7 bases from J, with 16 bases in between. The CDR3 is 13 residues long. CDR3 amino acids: CASTEVEGRTQYF. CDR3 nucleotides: TGTGCCAGCACCGAAGTAGAGGGAAGGACCCAGTACTTC.

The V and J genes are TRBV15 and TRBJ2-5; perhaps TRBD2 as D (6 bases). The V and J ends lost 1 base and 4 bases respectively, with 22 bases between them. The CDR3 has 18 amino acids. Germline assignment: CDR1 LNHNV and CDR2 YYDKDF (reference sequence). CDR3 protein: CATSRGPAGNRSGETQYF. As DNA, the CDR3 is TGTGCCACCAGCAGAGGCCCCGCGGGAAACCGGAGCGGAGAGACCCAGTACTTC.

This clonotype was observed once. This CDR3 reads CASSFSGTGEYEQYF. In DNA, the CDR3 is TGCGCCAGCAGCTTCTCCGGGACAGGGGAGTACGAGCAGTACTTC. This chain uses TRBV5-1 with TRBJ2-7; TRBD1 matches at 10 bases. The CDR3 is 15 residues long. Germline values: CDR1 SGHRS, CDR2 YFSETQ. After removal of 2 bases from V and 4 bases from J, the junction contained 6 bases not matched to a gene.

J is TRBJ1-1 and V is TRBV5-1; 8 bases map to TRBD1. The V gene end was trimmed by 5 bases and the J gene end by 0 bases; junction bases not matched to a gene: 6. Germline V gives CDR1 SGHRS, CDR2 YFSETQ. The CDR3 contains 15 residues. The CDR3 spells CASRDRQGMNTEAFF. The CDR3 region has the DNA TGCGCCAGCAGAGATCGACAGGGGATGAACACTGAAGCTTTCTTT. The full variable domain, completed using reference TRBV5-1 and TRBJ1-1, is KAGVTQTPRYLIKTRGQQVTLSCSPISGHRSVSWYQQTPGQGLQFLFEYFSETQRNKGNFPGRFSGRQFSNSRSEMNVSTLELGDSALYLCASRDRQGMNTEAFFGQGTRLTVV.